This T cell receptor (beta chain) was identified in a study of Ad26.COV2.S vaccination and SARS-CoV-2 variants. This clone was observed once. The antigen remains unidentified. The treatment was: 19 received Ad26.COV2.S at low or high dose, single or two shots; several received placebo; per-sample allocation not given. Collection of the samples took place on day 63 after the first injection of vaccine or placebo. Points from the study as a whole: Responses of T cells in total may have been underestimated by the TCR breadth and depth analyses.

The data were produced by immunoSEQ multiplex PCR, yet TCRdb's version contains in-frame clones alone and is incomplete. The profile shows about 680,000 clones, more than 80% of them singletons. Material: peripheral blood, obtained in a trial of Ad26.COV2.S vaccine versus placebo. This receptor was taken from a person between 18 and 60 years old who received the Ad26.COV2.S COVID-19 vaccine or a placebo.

The CDR3 protein is CASSIPRAGFNEKLFF. CDR3 bases: TGTGCCAGTAGTATCCCACGTGCGGGGTTTAATGAAAAACTGTTTTTT. The chain carries TRBV19 and TRBJ1-4; D is uncertain. The CDR3 is 16 residues long. The germline V gene has CDR1 LNHDA and CDR2 SQIVND (reference sequence). V was shortened by 3 bases and J by 4 bases, with 15 bases between the two germline ends.